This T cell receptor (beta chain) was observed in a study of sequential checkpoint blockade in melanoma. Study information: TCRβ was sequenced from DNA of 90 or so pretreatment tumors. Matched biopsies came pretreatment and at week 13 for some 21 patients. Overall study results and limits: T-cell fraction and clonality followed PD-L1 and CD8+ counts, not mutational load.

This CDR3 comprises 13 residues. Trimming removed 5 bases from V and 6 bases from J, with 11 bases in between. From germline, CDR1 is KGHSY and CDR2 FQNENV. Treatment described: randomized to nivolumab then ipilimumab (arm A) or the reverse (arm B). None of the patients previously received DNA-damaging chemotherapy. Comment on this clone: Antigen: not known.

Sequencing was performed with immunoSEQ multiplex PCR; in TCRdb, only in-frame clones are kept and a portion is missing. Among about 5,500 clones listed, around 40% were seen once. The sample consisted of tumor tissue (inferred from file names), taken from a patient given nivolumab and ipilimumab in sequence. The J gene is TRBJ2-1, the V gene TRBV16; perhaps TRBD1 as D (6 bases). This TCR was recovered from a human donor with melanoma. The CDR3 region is CASSGTMVNEQFF. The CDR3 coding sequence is TGTGCCAGCAGCGGGACAATGGTCAATGAGCAGTTCTTC.